The present TCR beta chain was sequenced within a study of beta chain features in type 1 diabetes (dated by TCRdb to the late 2010s). Broadly, across the study: No differences in mean age, gender distribution, total cell number or subset yield were found between patients and healthy donors. Across all samples, 90 million to 130 million sorted cells were examined, and cell number per subset correlated strongly with RNA yield. In the study, recently diagnosed type 1 diabetes patients and matched healthy donors were compared on the TCRB repertoires of their sorted circulating CD4+ T cell subsets. Regulatory and stem cell-like memory subsets were isolated from only 8 patients and roughly 8 healthy donors, whereas naive and central memory subsets came from all 30 or so donors. Points the paper makes about the study in general: Sequencing cDNA rather than genomic DNA could over-represent highly expressing activated cells, although activation and CD3 levels did not differ between groups. Patients with type 1 diabetes made fewer insertions and deleted more nucleotides at VDJ recombination sites, implying thymic rearrangement abnormalities. Type 1 diabetes patients showed a moderate but significant shortening of TCRB CDR3 length in all four CD4+ subsets. Because small numbers of individuals were included in the HLA sub-analyses, any influence of HLA type on TCRB rearrangement was left unresolved. Naive, central memory and regulatory TCRB repertoires appeared to be more similar among patients than among healthy donors. PCR might favor shorter templates, but patient and control samples were amplified and corrected together, so any skew would affect both groups equally.

The entire isolated RNA was reverse transcribed using the High Capacity cDNA Reverse Transcription Kit, and thus expressed TCRB transcripts were sequenced. Deep immunoSEQ sequencing was performed on naive, central memory and regulatory T cell samples, with an average of roughly 3.6 million total reads per sample. Sorted cells were lysed in RLT buffer and RNA was extracted with DNase-treated RNeasy Micro or Mini kits, depending on cell number. Each cell subset was processed separately to prevent cross-contamination, with patient and healthy donor samples processed together. The immunoSEQ multiplex PCR was used to amplify TCRB sequences from cDNA, generating 87-bp fragments that spanned the CDR3 region. Sequencing of the amplicons was performed on the Illumina HiSeq platform. In the original analysis: Synthetic template baselines were used to correct PCR bias computationally, reads within Hamming distance 2 were collapsed, and singletons that could not be merged were discarded. Reads were aligned against IMGT to assign V, D and J genes, CDR3 length and insertions or deletions at six rearrangement sites. Within each subset, clonotype counts were normalized to the number of sorted cells before true diversity and Gini coefficients were calculated with the tcR R package. Repertoire sharing was quantified using the overlap coefficient calculated on TCRB nucleotide sequences. Out-of-frame TCRB sequences from naive cells were analyzed to stand in for the pre-selection repertoire. This is the immuneACCESS table as TCRdb keeps it, with only in-frame sequences that have V and J called. A part of the clones is gone; compared with another copy, unresolved V genes explain less than half, and the rest is unexplained. The DNA gave D and trimming, while V, J and clone size come from that table. This sample gives a few hundred thousand clones in total; about 11% of them show up just once. The biggest ten clones account for approximately 0.017% of the sample.

As concerns this clone: The specificity of this receptor is unknown. The input lacks base qualities; no much larger clone sits a single base away.

From each donor, a single peripheral blood sample of around 120 mL on average was drawn into heparinised tubes. A BD FACSAria II was used to sort naive, central memory, regulatory and stem cell-like memory CD4+ T cells with a panel that included CD45RO, CCR7, CD25, CD127, CD95 and CD27. Purity was above 95% for every sorted population. PBMCs were isolated right away by Lymphoprep density gradient centrifugation and were stained directly, without culture. So that batch effects would be minimized, each experiment stained and sorted samples in pairs, pairing one healthy donor with one patient. The germline V gene yields SGDLS for CDR1 and YYNGEE for CDR2. Its CDR3 holds 16 amino acids, cysteine through phenylalanine. Kept here is only the CDR3 DNA, which spans 48 bases and is read in frame from base 1. Unmatched junction bases come to 5, with V trimmed by 1 base and J by 3 bases.

The chain was built from TRBV9 and TRBJ2-7; TRBD2 lines up with 12 middle nucleotides. Specimen: naive CD4+ T cells from blood. The cell subset or site label, read with the paper, signifies: true naive CD4+ T cells. This clonotype originated in a man between 25 and 39 years old with type 1 diabetes. The CDR3 protein: CASSVNPSGGVYEQYF. The DNA sequence follows: TGTGCCAGCAGCGTAAACCCTAGCGGGGGGGTCTACGAGCAGTACTTC.